This T cell receptor (beta chain) was sequenced for a study of radiation and T cells in renal cell carcinoma. Study-level points and caveats: From baseline, blood top tumor clonotypes peaked at 2 weeks post-radiation.

Only in-frame clones appear in the TCRdb table, and some are missing; sequencing was by immunoSEQ multiplex PCR. The sample has around 26,000 clones; about 85% are singletons. Documented time point: blood 2 weeks post-SBRT. Documented treatment: 15 Gy SBRT to primary tumor, nephrectomy 4 weeks later. As for this clone: Its antigen is not identified.

This TCR was recovered from a man between 60 and 70 years old with renal cell carcinoma. This specimen was blood, taken from a patient whose treatment included radiotherapy and nephrectomy.

The CDR3 is CASSFTGSSGNTIYF. The CDR3 DNA is TGTGCCAGCAGTTTTACAGGGAGCTCTGGAAACACCATATATTTT. V and J are TRBV7-9 and TRBJ1-3, with D perhaps matching TRBD1 (6 bases). Looked up from germline, CDR1 is SEHNR and CDR2 is FQNEAQ (reference sequence). The CDR3 sequence is 15 residues long. Between the trimmed V and J ends, which lost 6 bases and 0 bases, there was a span of 12 bases.